The 19 T cell receptor beta chains below were found in one sample sequenced in a study of human T cells and chemical hapten exposure (dated by TCRdb to about 2021). The sample's time point label, in plain terms: patch test 2, 6 weeks after DPC sensitization. The sample's treatment or condition label, in plain terms: therapeutic diphenylcyclopropenone sensitization with weekly scalp DPC. Library generation was performed with RACE. The run used a NextSeq 500. TCRdb trimmed public reads at Q25 via fastp, called clones via MiXCR and kept in-frame beta chains. Records with the same CDR3 protein are collapsed into one entry carrying the most frequent genes and DNA. Present in this sample are about 54,000 distinct CDR3 sequences, more than 9% of which were seen just once. The ten largest make up 1.7% of the sample. Sample: whole blood, taken in connection with sensitization to the hapten diphenylcyclopropenone (DPC). The receptors come from a woman in her fifties or sixties with alopecia areata. Some clones in this sample may be carry-over from other donors' samples.

This clonotype occurred many times. The chain uses TRBV20-1 and TRBJ2-1; D gene uncertain. The germline V and J ends were trimmed by 6 bases and 0 bases, with 15 bases remaining between them. CDR1 and CDR2 (germline): DFQATT, SNEGSKA (reference sequence). This CDR3 is 15 amino acids long. CDR3: CSARHTPSSYNEQFF. CDR3 DNA: TGCAGTGCCAGGCATACTCCGAGCTCCTACAATGAGCAGTTCTTC.

This clonotype has ten or more counts. The chain employs TRBV13 and TRBJ2-6; maybe TRBD1 (6 bases). Between the trimmed V and J ends, which lost 5 bases and 1 base, there was a span of 9 bases. The CDR3 runs to 15 residues. Germline loops: CDR1 PRHDT, CDR2 FYEKMQ (reference sequence). The CDR3 loop reads CASSARGSGANVLTF. The CDR3, as DNA: TGTGCCAGCAGCGCTAGGGGGTCTGGGGCCAACGTCCTGACTTTC.

This clonotype occurred a few times. Written as DNA, the CDR3 is TGTGCCAGCAGCAGCGCACAGCTCAATCAGCCCCAGCATTTT. Residues: CASSSAQLNQPQHF. This chain links TRBV7-9 with TRBJ1-5; D remains unclear. V was pared by 5 bases and J by 3 bases, with 11 bases between. CDR3 length equals 14 residues. Germline V gene data show CDR1 as SEHNR and CDR2 as FQNEAQ (reference sequence).

V gene TRBV19 combines with J gene TRBJ2-1, with TRBD2 matching 16 bases. Looked up from germline, CDR1 is LNHDA and CDR2 is SQIVND (reference sequence). This CDR3 comprises 20 residues. V dropped 2 bases and J dropped 8; count of bases not matched to a gene: 15. Here the CDR3 reads CASSITKPGLAGGPWDEQFF. DNA of the CDR3: TGTGCCAGTAGTATAACGAAGCCGGGACTAGCGGGAGGGCCTTGGGATGAGCAGTTCTTC.

There are many counts of this clonotype. The V gene is TRBV7-6, the J gene TRBJ2-7; D is unclear. Deletions cut 3 bases from V and 2 bases from J, with 8 bases between. The CDR3 totals 13 residues. Germline V gene sequence: CDR1 SGHVS, CDR2 FNYEAQ. The CDR3 loop is CASSLGTAYEQYF. In DNA form, the CDR3 reads TGTGCCAGCAGCTTGGGAACGGCCTACGAGCAGTACTTC.

J is TRBJ1-6 and V is TRBV28; D perhaps matches TRBD1 (6 bases). CDR3 length equals 14 residues. Germline-derived CDR1 and CDR2 are MDHEN and SYDVKM. V lost 5 bases, J lost 9 bases, and 14 bases lay in between. Here the CDR3 reads CASSAYRAGSPLHF. The CDR3 DNA reads as TGTGCCAGCAGTGCCTACAGGGCGGGTTCACCCCTCCACTTT. The full variable domain, rest sourced from reference TRBV28 and TRBJ1-6, is DVKVTQSSRYLVKRTGEKVFLECVQDMDHENMFWYRQDPGLGLRLIYFSYDVKMKEKGDIPEGYSVSREKKERFSLILESASTNQTSMYLCASSAYRAGSPLHFGNGTRLTVT.

J is TRBJ2-3 and V is TRBV7-9; D gene unclear. The V gene's germline CDR1 is SEHNR and CDR2 FQNEAQ (reference sequence). V was pared by 0 bases and J by 2 bases, with 6 bases between. CDR3 length: 14 residues. CDR3 sequence (DNA): TGTGCCAGCAGCTTAGCGGCCTACACAGATACGCAGTATTTT. Its protein is CASSLAAYTDTQYF.

In its sample, this clonotype was seen a few times. J is TRBJ2-1 and V is TRBV4-1; 8 bases align to TRBD2. CDR3 size: 16 residues. The trim removed 3 bases at V and 0 bases at J, leaving 4 bases unmatched. Germline-derived CDR1 and CDR2 are MGHRA and YSYEKL. The CDR3 DNA is TGCGCCAGCAGCCACTTAGCGGGGCTCTCCTACAATGAGCAGTTCTTC. Its protein product is CASSHLAGLSYNEQFF.

The CDR3 reads CASSPTAYNEQFF. The CDR3 DNA is TGTGCCAGCAGTCCTACAGCTTACAATGAGCAGTTCTTC. The chain carries TRBV11-3 and TRBJ2-1; no clear D gene. The CDR3 loop spans 13 amino acids. CDR1 is SGHNT and CDR2 is YENEEA in the germline V gene. Trimming removed 6 bases from V and 4 bases from J, with 10 bases in between.

The sample holds many counts of this clonotype. The V and J genes are TRBV6-1 and TRBJ1-6; no reliable D call. CDR1 is MNHNS and CDR2 is SASEGT in the germline V gene. The V and J ends lost 6 bases and 2 bases respectively, with 11 bases between them. The CDR3 runs to 15 residues. The chain's CDR3 is CASSPLSAYNSPLHF. In DNA, the CDR3 is TGTGCCAGCAGCCCTTTGTCAGCCTATAATTCACCCCTCCACTTT.

This clonotype turned up a few times. The chain is built from TRBV7-2 and TRBJ1-1, with no clear D. Trimming shortened V by 4 bases and J by 11 bases, and 20 bases separated the two germline ends. From germline, CDR1 is SGHTA and CDR2 FQGNSA. The CDR3 totals 14 residues. For the CDR3, the DNA is TGTGCCAGCAGCTCCTGGCAGACTCCCCCTGCGGCTTTCTTT. Its protein is CASSSWQTPPAAFF.

This clonotype has just a few counts. The rearrangement links TRBV6-2 or TRBV6-3 to TRBJ2-5; TRBD2 matches 15 bases. Per the germline V gene, CDR1 is MNHEY and CDR2 is SVGEGT. V shed 6 bases, J shed 5 bases, and the junction held 16 bases outside the gene matches. This CDR3 spans 19 amino acids. The CDR3 sequence: CASSWGLAGGLPPRETQYF. CDR3 in DNA: TGTGCCAGCAGCTGGGGACTAGCGGGGGGATTACCCCCGCGGGAGACCCAGTACTTC.

This clonotype showed up just a few times. V is TRBV28 and J is TRBJ2-5; unclear D gene. Germline CDR1 is MDHEN and CDR2 is SYDVKM. There are 14 residues in the CDR3. V dropped 0 bases and J dropped 4 bases, with 9 bases sitting between them. The CDR3 DNA follows: TGTGCCAGCAGTTTATGGGACGCCCCAGAGACCCAGTACTTC. Translated, it gives CASSLWDAPETQYF.

The J gene is TRBJ1-2, the V gene TRBV18; 8 nucleotides match TRBD1. From germline, CDR1 is KGHSH and CDR2 LQKENI. Trimming cost V 3 bases and J 6 bases; bases outside gene matches: 3. The CDR3 runs to 13 residues. This CDR3 is CASSPDRGHGYTF. CDR3 DNA sequence: TGTGCCAGCTCACCCGACAGGGGCCATGGCTACACCTTC.

The chain recombines TRBV27 with TRBJ1-6, with a weak D call TRBD1 (5 bases). Germline CDR1 reads MNHEY; CDR2 reads SMNVEV (reference sequence). The V end lost 2 bases, the J end lost 3 bases, and 11 bases lay between the germline ends. This CDR3 is 16 amino acids long. This chain's CDR3 is CASSLKMTDYNSPLHF. In DNA, the CDR3 is TGTGCCAGCAGTTTAAAGATGACAGACTATAATTCACCCCTCCACTTT.

The chain joins TRBV5-4 to TRBJ2-1; D is unresolved. CDR1 and CDR2 from the germline V gene are SGHNT and YYREEE (reference sequence). V shed 2 bases and J shed 4 bases, with 7 bases lying between them. The CDR3 length is 13 residues. The CDR3 protein is CASSFERYNEQFF. DNA of the CDR3: TGTGCCAGCAGCTTCGAACGGTACAATGAGCAGTTCTTC.

This clonotype was detected ten times or more. V and J are TRBV3-1 and TRBJ2-7; 7 bases agree with TRBD2. J gave up 7 bases and V 1 base, and 7 bases lay outside the gene matches. CDR1 LGHDT and CDR2 YNNKEL come from the germline V gene (reference sequence). This CDR3 has 14 residues. CDR3 DNA sequence: TGTGCCAGCAGCCAAGCTAGCGGTGGAAGGGAGCAGTACTTC. Encoded protein: CASSQASGGREQYF.

In regard to this clonotype: Being one base from a much bigger clone, this may be a read error. The V call is TRBV11-2, the J call TRBJ2-6, with D uncertain. V gave up 3 bases and J gave up 2 bases, with 2 bases separating them. Germline assignment: CDR1 SGHAT and CDR2 FQNNGV. There are 13 residues in the CDR3. CDR3 sequence: CASSFAGANVLTF. The DNA for the CDR3 is TGTGCCAGCAGCTTTGCTGGGGCCAACGTCCTGACTTTC.

This clonotype was seen more than once but under ten times. One junction end disagrees with the germline gene, perhaps due to a read error. This chain links TRBV28 with TRBJ2-3, with 7 bases aligning to TRBD1. The CDR3 is 12 residues long. Looked up from germline, CDR1 is MDHEN and CDR2 is SYDVKM. The CDR3 DNA reads as TGTGCCAGCAGTTTATTAGCCCGGGACAGCGTGTTT. It yields the protein CASSLLARDSVF.